This T cell receptor beta chain was sequenced in a study of control samples from healthy donors and cancer patients (dated by TCRdb to about 2020). As concerns this clone: Its cognate antigen has yet to be identified. Per-base qualities were not stored, and no clone one base away is much larger.

Taken from the germline V gene, the CDR1 and CDR2 loops are SGHTA and FQGNSA. Trimming removed 3 bases from V and 0 bases from J, leaving 12 bases between the germline ends. Its CDR3 holds 17 amino acids, cysteine through phenylalanine. The kept DNA is CDR3 alone, 51 bases in frame from the first base. The method was the immunoSEQ multiplex PCR assay. Sourced from immuneACCESS, this table was stored by TCRdb with only in-frame sequences that have V and J called. A share of the clones is absent; for the studies checked, an unresolved V gene accounts for under half, and the remainder has no known explanation. The sample yields 90,000 to 110,000 clones; approximately 90% were counted once. Of the sample, under 20% falls within the top ten clones.

The sample consisted of blood. This sequence uses TRBV7-2 and TRBJ1-6, with the identity of the D gene unclear. The source is a woman aged 45-65 years in good health. The CDR3 protein: CASSFRPISSYNSPLHF. In nucleotide form, the sequence is TGTGCCAGCAGCTTCAGACCGATCAGCTCCTATAATTCACCCCTCCACTTT.